The 5 T cell receptor beta chains below come from one sample, sequenced in a study of blood T cell repertoires in COVID-19. Clones were sequenced by immunoSEQ multiplex PCR, and TCRdb holds only the in-frame ones, with some missing. The table shows roughly 30,000 clones, with around 86% occurring only once. The sample comprised peripheral blood. The source of these receptors is a human donor in a cohort sampled during active COVID-19. The donor label of this sample is uncertain.

The chain recombines TRBV14 with TRBJ1-1, with a tentative D call TRBD1 (5 bases). V shed 0 bases and J shed 4 bases, with 12 bases lying between them. Germline lookup yields CDR1 SGHDN and CDR2 FVKESK. The CDR3 contains 15 residues. The CDR3 protein is CASSQEQVRGTEAFF. DNA of the CDR3: TGTGCCAGCAGCCAAGAACAGGTCAGAGGCACTGAAGCTTTCTTT.

The chain is built from TRBV4-1 and TRBJ2-1, with TRBD2 identical over 7 bases. The ends lost 0 bases at V and 0 bases at J; junction bases unmatched: 2. The CDR3 runs 16 residues. Germline loops: CDR1 MGHRA, CDR2 YSYEKL. CDR3 DNA sequence: TGCGCCAGCAGCCAAGAGGGACTAAGCTCCTACAATGAGCAGTTCTTC. Protein product: CASSQEGLSSYNEQFF.

This clone occurred once. The chain uses TRBV19 and TRBJ2-1; 9 bases are shared with TRBD1. V gave up 4 bases and J gave up 11 bases; unmatched junction bases: 12. Germline loops: CDR1 LNHDA, CDR2 SQIVND (reference sequence). This CDR3 is 15 amino acids long. In DNA, the CDR3 is TGTGCCAGTAGTAGGTGGGGACAGGGAGTCCGGAAGCAGTTCTTC. Its translation: CASSRWGQGVRKQFF.

This sequence joins TRBV6-5 and TRBJ1-1; D is undetermined. V was shortened by 6 bases and J by 1 base, with 9 bases between the two germline ends. The CDR3 loop spans 13 amino acids. CDR1 and CDR2 (germline): MNHEY, SVGAGI. In DNA, the CDR3 is TGTGCCAGCAGGCGGCAGTCGAACACTGAAGCTTTCTTT. Translation: CASRRQSNTEAFF.

The chain has TRBV4-2 and TRBJ2-1, with 14 positions matching TRBD2. This CDR3 is built from 14 residues. Germline CDR1 LGHNA, CDR2 YNFKEQ. The ends lost 8 bases at V and 7 bases at J; junction bases unmatched: 4. CDR3 residues: CASSWTSGGNEQFF. DNA for the CDR3: TGTGCCAGCTCTTGGACTAGCGGGGGGAATGAGCAGTTCTTC.